The rows below give T cell receptor beta chains drawn from one sample of a study of blood T cell repertoires in COVID-19. TCRdb's table, derived via immunoSEQ multiplex PCR, lists solely in-frame clones and lacks some. The sample lists tens of thousands of clones, 83% occurring once. The sequenced sample consisted of peripheral blood. The receptor source for this set is a human donor in a cohort sampled during active COVID-19. CDR3s include the opening cysteine and the closing phenylalanine or tryptophan. The order of the fields is D gene, V gene, clone size, J gene, CDR3 length, CDR3 DNA, CDR3 protein. The D gene is left open where the match is weak. The size of a clone is reported for some rows only, either as once, few or many, or as a class for expanded clones.

>TRBD1|TRBV6-5|NA|TRBJ1-5|15
TGTGCCAGCAGAACTACACACAGGGGTAGTCAGCCCCAGCATTTT
CASRTTHRGSQPQHF
>NA|TRBV3-1/TRBV3-2|NA|TRBJ2-1|13
TGTGCCAGCAGCCAAGAACGGCGGGGAGAGCAGTTCTTC
CASSQERRGEQFF
>NA|TRBV4-3|NA|TRBJ2-2|14
TGCGCCAGCAGCCAAGATGCGAGGACCGGGGAGCTGTTTTTT
CASSQDARTGELFF
>NA|TRBV5-1|NA|TRBJ1-2|15
TGCGCCAGCAGCTTGGCCCCAGGAAAGGCAAATGGCTACACCTTC
CASSLAPGKANGYTF
>NA|TRBV30|NA|TRBJ1-1|13
TGTGCCTGTTCTGCGGGGGCGGGCACTGAAGCTTTCTTT
CACSAGAGTEAFF
>NA|TRBV18|NA|TRBJ1-2|16
TGTGCCAGCTCACCACCGAACAGGGCTCAAGCCTATGGCTACACCTTC
CASSPPNRAQAYGYTF
>NA|TRBV12-3/TRBV12-4|few|TRBJ2-6|13
TGTGCCAGCAGTCGTTCTGGGGCCAACGTCCTGACTTTC
CASSRSGANVLTF
>NA|TRBV27|NA|TRBJ1-1|14
TGTGCCAGCATTTCCGGGATCATGAACACTGAAGCTTTCTTT
CASISGIMNTEAFF
>NA|TRBV15|NA|TRBJ1-1|12
TGTGCCACCAGCAGAGATCTAACTGAAGCTTTCTTT
CATSRDLTEAFF
>TRBD1|TRBV11-2|NA|TRBJ2-5|17
TGTGCCAGCAGCTTAGGTAGTAGCAGGGGGATCGGGGAGACCCAGTACTTC
CASSLGSSRGIGETQYF
>TRBD1|TRBV2|NA|TRBJ1-1|15
TGTGCCAGCAGTGGGGACAGGGGTGTAGTAGCTGAAGCTTTCTTT
CASSGDRGVVAEAFF
>TRBD1|TRBV29-1|NA|TRBJ2-3|12
TGCAGCTTCGGACAGGGGACAGATACGCAGTATTTT
CSFGQGTDTQYF
>NA|TRBV4-3|few|TRBJ2-7|13
TGCGCCAGCAGCCAAGATGTGGGGGCGGAGCAGTACTTC
CASSQDVGAEQYF
>NA|TRBV19|NA|TRBJ2-1|16
TGTGCCAGTAGTATAGATCTTGGCAGGGCCTACAATGAGCAGTTCTTC
CASSIDLGRAYNEQFF
>TRBD1|TRBV27|NA|TRBJ1-2|16
TGTGCCAGCAGCCGGATCTCGGGACAGGGGGCGTGGGGCTACACCTTC
CASSRISGQGAWGYTF
>NA|TRBV12-3/TRBV12-4|NA|TRBJ1-5|13
TGTGCCAGCAGTTTATGGCAAAATCAGCCCCAGCATTTT
CASSLWQNQPQHF
>TRBD1|TRBV24-1|NA|TRBJ1-5|16
TGTGCCACCAGTGAAGGGGGACAGGGGCTTGGTCAGCCCCAGCATTTT
CATSEGGQGLGQPQHF
>NA|TRBV28|NA|TRBJ2-5|14
TGTGCCAGCAGCCGGGATTGGGGCCAAGAGACCCAGTACTTC
CASSRDWGQETQYF
>NA|TRBV5-6|NA|TRBJ1-5|15
TGTGCCAGCAGCTTAACAGGGTCTCTCGATCAGCCCCAGCATTTT
CASSLTGSLDQPQHF
>TRBD1|TRBV5-1|once|TRBJ2-1|15
TGCGCCAGCAGCTTGGGGGACAGGGGGTACAATGAGCAGTTCTTC
CASSLGDRGYNEQFF
>TRBD2|TRBV7-8|once|TRBJ2-2|16
TGTGCCAGCAGCTTACCAGCGGGGCTGATGACCGGGGAGCTGTTTTTT
CASSLPAGLMTGELFF
>NA|TRBV2|NA|TRBJ2-7|15
TGTGCCAGCAGTCTCGGGGAGCTGACCCCTTACGAGCAGTACTTC
CASSLGELTPYEQYF
>NA|TRBV2|NA|TRBJ1-4|16
TGTGCCAGCAGTGGGACACTCGAGGCCCCCGTGGAAAAACTGTTTTTT
CASSGTLEAPVEKLFF
>NA|TRBV30|few|TRBJ1-2|10
TGTGCCTATGGGACACGAAGATACACCTTC
CAYGTRRYTF
>NA|TRBV6-5|NA|TRBJ1-1|13
TGTGCCAGCACCCTAAACGCGAACACTGAAGCTTTCTTT
CASTLNANTEAFF
>NA|TRBV6-5|NA|TRBJ1-2|15
TGTGCCAGCAGTTACACGACAGCTACAAACTATGGCTACACCTTC
CASSYTTATNYGYTF
>NA|TRBV6-5|NA|TRBJ1-6|16
TGTGCCAGCAGTTACGGTTTGGGGCCGTTTGGGTCACCCCTCCACTTT
CASSYGLGPFGSPLHF
>TRBD2|TRBV7-3|NA|TRBJ2-5|17
TGTGCCAGCAGCCCCCTGCCTAGGTCGGGGGGGCGGGAGACCCAGTACTTC
CASSPLPRSGGRETQYF
>NA|TRBV25-1|NA|TRBJ2-1|18
TGTGCCAGCAGTGAAAGGCTAGCTGAGATCGGTGAAATCAATGAGCAGTTCTTC
CASSERLAEIGEINEQFF
>NA|TRBV24-1|NA|TRBJ1-1|14
TGTGCCACCACCGATGGACAGACCAACACTGAAGCTTTCTTT
CATTDGQTNTEAFF
>TRBD1|TRBV19|NA|TRBJ1-1|13
TGTGCCAGTATGGAGGGGGCGAACACTGAAGCTTTCTTT
CASMEGANTEAFF
>NA|TRBV19|few|TRBJ1-2|15
TGTGCCAGTAGTATATTAAACCCTCAGGGATATGGCTACACCTTC
CASSILNPQGYGYTF
>NA|TRBV6-7|NA|TRBJ2-7|12
TGTGCCCACAGGGGGGGAGTCTACGAGCAGTACTTC
CAHRGGVYEQYF
>TRBD1|TRBV15|NA|TRBJ1-5|15
TGTGCCACCAGCAGACCCGGGACAGGGAGTCAGCCCCAGCATTTT
CATSRPGTGSQPQHF
>TRBD1|TRBV9|NA|TRBJ2-7|14
TGTGCCAGCAGCGCACGTACCGGGACAGCCGAGCAGTACTTC
CASSARTGTAEQYF
>NA|TRBV27|NA|TRBJ2-1|12
TGTGCCAGCAGCCGGAGGGACGATGAGCAGTTCTTC
CASSRRDDEQFF
>TRBD1|TRBV3-1/TRBV3-2|NA|TRBJ2-7|15
TGTGCCAGCAGCCTAGGACAGGGGGCTCCCTACGAGCAGTACTTC
CASSLGQGAPYEQYF
>TRBD1|TRBV7-9|NA|TRBJ1-1|14
TGTGCCAGCAGCATGACAGGGTCGAACACTGAAGCTTTCTTT
CASSMTGSNTEAFF
>TRBD1|TRBV30|NA|TRBJ1-2|13
TGTGCCTGGGGCCGGGACAGACCCTATGGCTACACCTTC
CAWGRDRPYGYTF
>TRBD1|TRBV10-1|NA|TRBJ2-5|16
TGCGCCAGCAGTGAGTTCGGACAGGGAAGGTTAGAGACCCAGTACTTC
CASSEFGQGRLETQYF
>NA|TRBV30|once|TRBJ2-5|15
TGTGCCTGGAGTGTATTGTCAGTTGCCCAGGAGACCCAGTACTTC
CAWSVLSVAQETQYF
>TRBD1|TRBV5-5|NA|TRBJ1-5|16
TGTGCCAGCAGCCGTGGACAGGGGATTGGCAATCAGCCCCAGCATTTT
CASSRGQGIGNQPQHF
>NA|TRBV29-1|NA|TRBJ2-1|14
TGCAGCGTCCGGCAGGGTGGGACATACAATGAGCAGTTCTTC
CSVRQGGTYNEQFF
>NA|TRBV4-1|NA|TRBJ1-2|15
TGCGCCAGCAGCCAGGGAGAGGGGGCTAACTATGGCTACACCTTC
CASSQGEGANYGYTF
>NA|TRBV6-5|once|TRBJ2-2|13
TGTGCCAGCAGTTACTCTCCCTCCGGGGAGCTGTTTTTT
CASSYSPSGELFF
>NA|TRBV19|NA|TRBJ2-2|14
TGTGCCAGTACGGCGGGATCGAACACCGGGGAGCTGTTTTTT
CASTAGSNTGELFF
>NA|TRBV18|NA|TRBJ1-1|18
TGTGCCAGCTCACCACCTGTTCGGGACATTCGCATAAACACTGAAGCTTTCTTT
CASSPPVRDIRINTEAFF
>NA|TRBV11-3|once|TRBJ2-7|13
TGTGCCAGCAGCCCCGGGACATCCTACGAGCAGTACTTC
CASSPGTSYEQYF
>TRBD1|TRBV6-4|NA|TRBJ1-2|16
TGTGCCAGCGCTCCGGGACAGGGGATAGCTAACTATGGCTACACCTTC
CASAPGQGIANYGYTF
>NA|TRBV19|few|TRBJ2-7|15
TGTGCCAGTAGTATGTTGCCCCCCGGGACCTACGAGCAGTACTTC
CASSMLPPGTYEQYF
>NA|TRBV3-1/TRBV3-2|NA|TRBJ2-3|16
TGTGCCAGCAGCCAAAACGCAGGTCTTTCAGCAGATACGCAGTATTTT
CASSQNAGLSADTQYF
>NA|TRBV5-8|NA|TRBJ2-7|14
TGTGCCAGCAGCTTAACGGGATACTCCTACGAGCAGTACTTC
CASSLTGYSYEQYF
>TRBD1|TRBV6-5|NA|TRBJ2-7|13
TGTGCCAGCAGAGACAGGGGGCAATACGAGCAGTACTTC
CASRDRGQYEQYF
>TRBD1|TRBV19|NA|TRBJ1-1|13
TGTGCCAGTATGGACAGGGTGAACACTGAAGCTTTCTTT
CASMDRVNTEAFF
>TRBD2|TRBV11-3|NA|TRBJ2-1|14
TGTGCCAGCAGCTCCCGGGGAGCGGGGGATGAGCAGTTCTTC
CASSSRGAGDEQFF